This T cell receptor (beta chain) was sequenced during a study of CD8 T cells in Susac syndrome. Regarding this clonotype: What it binds is not known.

Sequencing of TCR beta was undertaken in CD8+ and CD4+ T cells derived from blood. RNA was extracted with the RNeasy kit, and a quantity of roughly 0.5 to 1 ug was reverse transcribed using random hexamers. Each CDR3 protein is one row after TCRdb ran MiXCR on the immunoSEQ multiplex PCR reads. The table includes 150,000 to 200,000 distinct CDR3 sequences, over 85% detected once. Germline V gene sequence: CDR1 SGDLS, CDR2 YYNGEE. CDR3 length: 16 residues. The V gene lost 0 bases and the J gene lost 11 bases, with 21 bases spanning the gap. Study observations and caveats: The authors acknowledged that the study's TCR sequencing and HLA analysis involved relatively few individuals.

The TCR originated in a human donor in good health. The chain employs TRBV9 and TRBJ2-1; D tentatively reads TRBD1 or TRBD2 (6 bases each). Sequencing input: CD4+ T cells from PBMCs. The CDR3 DNA reads as TGTGCCAGCAGCGTAGAGCCTGGTGTGGGGGGCTCCCAGCAGTTCTTC. This codes for CASSVEPGVGGSQQFF.